This T cell receptor beta chain was captured in a study of blood T cells in healthy people across ages. Study-level points and caveats: Unsorted PBMC material precluded a definitive naive versus antigen-experienced comparison. A roughly linear age-dependent decrease characterized TCR beta diversity per million T cells.

With a J-beta primer mix and a sample-barcoded 5' primer, a second PCR ran about 6 to 11 cycles. TCRdb independently ran MiXCR on the 5' RACE reads; one entry per CDR3 protein. Of about 900,000 distinct CDR3 sequences listed, under 50% are singletons. Germline CDR1 DFQATT, CDR2 SNEGSKA (reference sequence). The CDR3 sequence is 14 residues long. V was pared by 1 base and J by 8 bases, with 17 bases between. This clonotype was picked up a small number of times. Its antigen is unidentified. The V call is TRBV20-1, the J call TRBJ1-2; D remains ambiguous. The clonotype originates from a young man in good health. Sequences were obtained from blood. The CDR3 coding sequence is TGCAGTGCTAGAGTGTCAGTCGCCACTGGGGGCTACACCTTC. The encoded protein is CSARVSVATGGYTF.